This T cell receptor beta chain is from a study of T-cell reconstitution after alpha-beta-depleted transplantation in children. The CDR3 spans 13 residues. Trimming removed 2 bases at V and 0 bases at J, with 7 bases between. Germline V gene sequence: CDR1 DFQATT, CDR2 SNEGSKA (reference sequence). Unique molecular identifiers were built into the TCRbeta library. MiXCR was run by TCRdb on the PCR reads, yielding one entry per CDR3 protein. The table has about 580,000 distinct CDR3 sequences, 20% to 25% seen once. The source material was PBMCs, mostly from graft donor cells, sampled 360 days after TCRalphabeta/CD19-depleted stem cell transplant. The V and J genes are TRBV20-1 and TRBJ1-1, with a possible D match to TRBD1 (5 bases). The clonotype comes from a boy younger than two who had a stem cell transplant for acute myeloid leukemia, so the T cells may come from the graft donor. CDR3: CSARNRLNTEAFF. CDR3 coding DNA: TGCAGTGCTAGAAACAGGTTGAACACTGAAGCTTTCTTT.